The 21 T cell receptor beta chains below all came from one sample that was sequenced in a study of cytotoxic CD8 clonotypes in ibrutinib-treated CLL. Clones were sequenced by immunoSEQ multiplex PCR, and TCRdb holds only the in-frame ones, with some missing. The sample lists around 140,000 clones, around 80% seen once, with 7.5% to 9% in the top ten. Sequencing was performed on PBMCs, taken after 36 months of ibrutinib treatment. The receptors here all came from a human donor with chronic lymphocytic leukemia.

The rearrangement uses TRBV7-9 and TRBJ1-3; no definite D call. The V end lost 3 bases, the J end lost 7 bases, and 4 bases lay between the germline ends. This CDR3 is built from 11 residues. The germline V gene has CDR1 SEHNR and CDR2 FQNEAQ (reference sequence). The CDR3 spells CASSFQNTIYF. The CDR3 DNA sequence: TGTGCCAGCAGCTTTCAGAACACCATATATTTT.

The CDR3 DNA sequence: TGTGCCAGCAGGGAGGTTGGTGAGCAGTTCTTC. It translates to CASREVGEQFF. The V call is TRBV2, the J call TRBJ2-1, with D perhaps matching TRBD2 (5 bases). The germline V gene encodes CDR1 SNHLY and CDR2 FYNNEI. The CDR3 has 11 amino acids. V dropped 6 bases and J dropped 9 bases, with 9 bases sitting between them.

The rearrangement joins TRBV5-1 to TRBJ1-2, with D hard to call. CDR3 length: 14 amino acids. Deletions cut 1 base from V and 3 bases from J, with 10 bases between. The germline CDR1 and CDR2 sequences are SGHRS and YFSETQ. CDR3 DNA sequence: TGCGCCAGCAGCTTGCAGTCGGCAGACTATGGCTACACCTTC. Translated: CASSLQSADYGYTF.

The J gene is TRBJ2-1, the V gene TRBV10-3; TRBD2 agrees at 9 bases. In germline, CDR1 is ENHRY, CDR2 SYGVKD. This CDR3 has 14 residues. The V gene end was trimmed by 0 bases and the J gene end by 13 bases; junction bases not matched to a gene: 7. The CDR3 DNA follows: TGTGCCATCAGTGAGTCGAGGCTAGCGGGATTTCAGTTCTTC. Residues: CAISESRLAGFQFF.

The V gene is TRBV28, the J gene TRBJ1-1; TRBD1 is a possible D gene (6 bases). Germline lookup yields CDR1 MDHEN and CDR2 SYDVKM. Deletions cut 4 bases from V and 3 bases from J, with 12 bases between. The CDR3 runs 14 residues. Here the CDR3 DNA reads TGTGCCAGCAGTTCAGGGGAGCGATACACTGAAGCTTTCTTT. As protein: CASSSGERYTEAFF.

V gene TRBV30 combines with J gene TRBJ2-5, with unresolved D. The V gene lost 1 base and the J gene lost 7 bases, with 16 bases spanning the gap. The CDR3 spans 14 residues. CDR1 and CDR2 (germline): GTSNPN, SVGIG (reference sequence). The CDR3: CAWSALDISGTQYF. The CDR3 DNA follows: TGTGCCTGGAGTGCCCTAGATATATCTGGGACCCAGTACTTC.

The chain combines TRBV28 with TRBJ1-2; 12 nucleotides line up with TRBD1. V lost 5 bases and J lost 4; bases outside the gene matches: 2. This CDR3 has 14 amino acids. Germline V gene data show CDR1 as MDHEN and CDR2 as SYDVKM. Written as DNA, the CDR3 is TGTGCCAGCAGTGGGGGACAGGGGGCCTATGGCTACACCTTC. Amino acid sequence: CASSGGQGAYGYTF.

By share of the sample, this clone is medium-sized. The chain uses TRBV29-1 and TRBJ2-5; no clear D gene. CDR1 and CDR2 (germline): SQVTM, ANQGSEA. The ends were cut back, 0 bases at V and 2 bases at J, with 19 bases in the middle. The CDR3 contains 17 residues. The CDR3 is CSVEDLVLVQPQETQYF. In nucleotides, the CDR3 is TGCAGCGTTGAAGATCTCGTATTGGTACAGCCGCAAGAGACCCAGTACTTC.

The chain's CDR3 is CASSRSGSVTDTQYF. In nucleotides, the CDR3 is TGTGCCAGCAGCCGTAGCGGGAGTGTGACAGATACGCAGTATTTT. The rearrangement uses TRBV6-5 and TRBJ2-3; 9 bases map to TRBD2. V lost 6 bases to trimming and J lost 3 bases; unmatched junction nucleotides: 7. Germline lookup yields CDR1 MNHEY and CDR2 SVGAGI. CDR3 length: 15 amino acids.

The J gene is TRBJ2-7, the V gene TRBV18; 9 nucleotides agree with TRBD1. The germline CDR1 and CDR2 sequences are KGHSH and LQKENI. CDR3 size: 14 residues. Unmatched junction bases numbered 1, after V lost 0 bases and J lost 4 bases. This CDR3 reads CASSPPGQGYEQYF. CDR3 nucleotides: TGTGCCAGCTCACCACCGGGACAGGGTTACGAGCAGTACTTC.

This clone occurred a few times. The rearrangement uses TRBV5-8 and TRBJ1-5, with 7 positions matching TRBD1. J gave up 6 bases and V 3 bases, and 6 bases lay outside the gene matches. Germline V lookup: CDR1 SGHTS, CDR2 YDEGEE. There are 14 residues in the CDR3. CDR3 loop: CASSSETGLQPQHF. The CDR3 DNA reads as TGTGCCAGCAGCTCAGAGACAGGGCTTCAGCCCCAGCATTTT.

The CDR3 DNA sequence: TGTGCCAGCAGCTTAACCTTAGCTAACGAGCAGTTCTTC. Its protein is CASSLTLANEQFF. The J gene is TRBJ2-1, the V gene TRBV11-2, with no clear D. The V end was cut by 2 bases, the J end by 10 bases, with 12 bases between. This CDR3 is 13 amino acids long. CDR1 SGHAT and CDR2 FQNNGV come from the germline V gene.

This rearrangement joins TRBV27 to TRBJ2-1; 10 bases map to TRBD2. This CDR3 comprises 17 residues. The V gene end was trimmed by 8 bases and the J gene end by 1 base; junction bases not matched to a gene: 11. Germline assignment: CDR1 MNHEY and CDR2 SMNVEV (reference sequence). Here the CDR3 DNA reads TGTGCCAGCGGACCTCCGGGACTAGCGCTGTCCTACAATGAGCAGTTCTTC. Amino acids: CASGPPGLALSYNEQFF.

The chain employs TRBV6-6 and TRBJ2-7, with D tentatively TRBD1 (6 bases). The CDR3 sequence is 14 residues long. V lost 6 bases to trimming and J lost 3 bases, with 15 bases between them. Germline loops: CDR1 MNHNY, CDR2 SVGAGI (reference sequence). CDR3 region: CASSQGKIGYEQYF. In DNA form, the CDR3 reads TGTGCCAGCAGCCAGGGGAAAATAGGCTACGAGCAGTACTTC.

The CDR3 loop reads CASSTPTGSSGYTF. CDR3 nucleotide sequence: TGTGCCAGCAGCACCCCGACAGGATCGAGTGGCTACACCTTC. V is TRBV9 and J is TRBJ1-2; perhaps TRBD1 as D (6 bases). Trimming took 4 bases from V and 7 from J, leaving 17 bases between them. The CDR3 has 14 residues. CDR1 and CDR2 from the germline V gene are SGDLS and YYNGEE.

The chain recombines TRBV27 with TRBJ2-3; D unresolved. V lost 2 bases and J lost 6, with 6 bases in between. From germline, CDR1 is MNHEY and CDR2 SMNVEV (reference sequence). The CDR3 is made up of 12 amino acids. The CDR3, as DNA: TGTGCCAGCAGTTTAGGTTGGGATACGCAGTATTTT. Protein product: CASSLGWDTQYF.

The chain is built from TRBV10-2 and TRBJ2-7; a possible D gene is TRBD2 (7 bases). V was clipped by 8 bases and J by 7 bases, with 12 bases between them. CDR1 is WSHSY and CDR2 is SAAADI in the germline V gene. CDR3 length equals 11 residues. CDR3 coding DNA: TGCGCCAGCGGGAGGGGGGTGGAGCAGTACTTC. This codes for CASGRGVEQYF.

This chain uses TRBV15 with TRBJ1-1; no definite D call. V lost 0 bases to trimming and J lost 3 bases, with 14 bases between them. The CDR3 consists of 16 residues. Germline V gene lookup returns CDR1 LNHNV and CDR2 YYDKDF (reference sequence). CDR3: CATSRDSASWDTEAFF. The DNA of the CDR3 is TGTGCCACCAGCAGAGATTCAGCGTCCTGGGACACTGAAGCTTTCTTT.

The chain links TRBV25-1 to TRBJ2-3; D unclear. Trimming pared 3 bases from V and 5 bases from J, leaving 9 bases between. Germline values: CDR1 MGHDK, CDR2 SYGVNS. CDR3 length: 13 amino acids. The CDR3 region has the DNA TGTGCCAGCAGTGATAGCTACAGAGATACGCAGTATTTT. Protein: CASSDSYRDTQYF.

The chain recombines TRBV6-5 with TRBJ2-1; the match to TRBD2 covers 10 bases. In germline, CDR1 is MNHEY, CDR2 SVGAGI. V was clipped by 5 bases and J by 4 bases; unmatched bases: 5. CDR3 length: 15 residues. DNA of the CDR3: TGTGCCAGCAGTCAAGGACTAGCGGCATACAATGAGCAGTTCTTC. Protein product: CASSQGLAAYNEQFF.

The chain combines TRBV28 with TRBJ2-7, with D possibly TRBD2 on 5 matching bases. Trimming cost V 6 bases and J 6 bases, with 21 bases left between them. In germline, CDR1 is MDHEN, CDR2 SYDVKM. This CDR3 comprises 15 residues. CDR3 in amino acids: CASRSGFRAAGEQYF. The CDR3 DNA follows: TGTGCCAGCAGGTCGGGTTTTAGGGCGGCGGGCGAGCAGTACTTC.